Shown below are 21 T cell receptor beta chains from a single sample sequenced in a study of cytomegalovirus exposure and HLA in healthy donors. Primers for the PCR totalled 60 Vbeta and 13 Jbeta. The assay was immunoSEQ multiplex PCR, and TCRdb's table has in-frame clones only and misses some. The sample has some 130,000 clones, 76% seen once; the top ten hold under 2%. Sequencing was done on a sample of PBMCs. These receptors were collected from a female donor in good health and CMV-seropositive.

This clone showed up just a few times. This chain uses TRBV6-5 with TRBJ2-5; TRBD2 matches at 7 bases. This CDR3 has 15 residues. The V segment lost 2 bases and the J segment 7 bases; nucleotides outside the gene matches: 10. The germline CDR1 and CDR2 sequences are MNHEY and SVGAGI. The CDR3 reads CASSYQGWGGGTQYF. The CDR3 coding sequence is TGTGCCAGCAGTTACCAAGGGTGGGGGGGTGGGACCCAGTACTTC.

This clone was observed a handful of times. The chain couples TRBV19 to TRBJ2-2; no firm D call. The CDR3 length is 12 residues. Germline lookup yields CDR1 LNHDA and CDR2 SQIVND (reference sequence). The germline V and J ends were trimmed by 3 bases and 5 bases, with 4 bases remaining between them. CDR3 loop: CASSIGTGELFF. Written as DNA, the CDR3 is TGTGCCAGTAGTATCGGGACCGGGGAGCTGTTTTTT.

The chain uses TRBV5-1 and TRBJ2-1; 12 nucleotides agree with TRBD2. V was pared by 0 bases and J by 7 bases, with 2 bases of the junction left unmatched. This CDR3 has 15 residues. CDR1 and CDR2 from the germline V gene are SGHRS and YFSETQ. This CDR3 reads CASSLGLAGGNEQFF. CDR3 nucleotides: TGCGCCAGCAGCTTGGGTCTAGCGGGGGGGAATGAGCAGTTCTTC.

There are a few counts of this clone. The chain uses TRBV18 and TRBJ1-2, with D uncertain. Trimming took 2 bases from V and 7 from J, leaving 11 bases between them. CDR3 size: 13 residues. Germline CDR1 and CDR2: KGHSH and LQKENI. The CDR3 loop is CASSPEVGSGYTF. The DNA for the CDR3 is TGTGCCAGCTCACCAGAGGTGGGGAGTGGCTACACCTTC.

This clone was seen more than once but under ten times. The chain's CDR3 is CASRDIAGAKSYEQYF. CDR3 nucleotide sequence: TGTGCCAGCAGGGACATAGCGGGAGCGAAGTCCTACGAGCAGTACTTC. This chain joins TRBV2 and TRBJ2-7; 9 positions match TRBD2. Germline V lookup: CDR1 SNHLY, CDR2 FYNNEI. The V segment lost 6 bases and the J segment 1 base; nucleotides outside the gene matches: 10. This CDR3 has 16 residues.

The chain employs TRBV27 and TRBJ2-5; unclear D gene. The end of the DNA is better explained by TRBJ2-7, so the J call may be wrong. The CDR3 is made up of 12 amino acids. CDR1 and CDR2 (germline): MNHEY, SMNVEV (reference sequence). CDR3 protein: CASSPRPYEQYF. In DNA, the CDR3 is TGTGCCAGCAGTCCGCGCCCCTACGAGCAGTACTTC.

The chain has TRBV5-1 and TRBJ2-5, with 15 bases that match TRBD2. The DNA matches TRBJ2-7 better at its end, which makes the J call doubtful. CDR1 is SGHRS and CDR2 is YFSETQ in the germline V gene. The CDR3 spans 18 residues. This CDR3 reads CASSPGLAGGPSSYEQYF. CDR3 coding DNA: TGCGCCAGCAGCCCGGGACTAGCGGGGGGCCCGAGCTCCTACGAGCAGTACTTC.

The chain employs TRBV7-9 and TRBJ2-7, with 7 bases matching TRBD2. V trimming: 1 base; J trimming: 4 bases; junction bases outside the gene matches: 1. CDR1 and CDR2 from the germline V gene are SEHNR and FQNEAQ (reference sequence). This CDR3 comprises 13 residues. The CDR3, as DNA: TGTGCCAGCAGCTTAGGGGGGGGGTACGAGCAGTACTTC. Translation: CASSLGGGYEQYF.

The chain links TRBV4-1 to TRBJ2-5, with TRBD1 matching over 8 bases. The length of the CDR3 is 15 residues. The germline CDR1 and CDR2 sequences are MGHRA and YSYEKL. The ends lost 2 bases at V and 1 base at J; junction bases unmatched: 3. The CDR3 spells CASSQSTGVQETQYF. DNA for the CDR3: TGCGCCAGCAGCCAATCGACAGGGGTCCAAGAGACCCAGTACTTC.

The chain couples TRBV5-1 to TRBJ2-7, with 7 positions matching TRBD1. The length of the CDR3 is 15 residues. V shed 0 bases and J 3 bases; nucleotides not matched to a gene: 6. CDR1 SGHRS and CDR2 YFSETQ come from the germline V gene. The CDR3 is CASSLVAGGNYEQYF. The CDR3 DNA sequence: TGCGCCAGCAGCTTGGTGGCAGGGGGAAACTACGAGCAGTACTTC.

The chain has TRBV28 and TRBJ1-5; the match to TRBD1 covers 8 bases. V was pared by 2 bases and J by 4 bases, with 7 bases of the junction left unmatched. Germline CDR1 reads MDHEN; CDR2 reads SYDVKM. The CDR3 is made up of 16 amino acids. The CDR3 nucleotides read TGTGCCAGCAGTTTAACGACAGGGGCTGGGAATCAGCCCCAGCATTTT. Protein sequence: CASSLTTGAGNQPQHF.

This chain joins TRBV2 and TRBJ2-4; TRBD1 agrees at 10 bases. V lost 3 bases and J lost 14; bases outside the gene matches: 4. Germline CDR1 reads SNHLY; CDR2 reads FYNNEI. This CDR3 is built from 12 residues. The CDR3 nucleotides are TGTGCCAGCAGTGAGGGACAGGGGATTAAGTACTTC. This gives the protein CASSEGQGIKYF.

The V and J genes are TRBV11-2 and TRBJ1-2; D is possibly TRBD1 (6 bases). This CDR3 spans 13 amino acids. Germline V gives CDR1 SGHAT, CDR2 FQNNGV. The ends were cut back, 5 bases at V and 2 bases at J, with 9 bases in the middle. The chain's CDR3 is CASSTDRNYGYTF. CDR3 coding DNA: TGTGCCAGCAGCACGGACAGAAACTATGGCTACACCTTC.

The rearrangement uses TRBV19 and TRBJ2-3, with a possible D match to TRBD1 (6 bases). Germline V gene data show CDR1 as LNHDA and CDR2 as SQIVND (reference sequence). Trimming stripped 3 bases from V and 0 bases from J, with 10 bases between. CDR3 length: 15 residues. CDR3 region: CASSIFTGSTDTQYF. The CDR3 DNA reads as TGTGCCAGTAGTATTTTCACAGGGAGCACAGATACGCAGTATTTT.

V is TRBV29-1 and J is TRBJ1-1, with TRBD1 as a possible D gene (6 bases). V was pared by 4 bases and J by 1 base, with 7 bases between. CDR1 and CDR2 (germline): SQVTM, ANQGSEA. This CDR3 has 12 amino acids. This CDR3 reads CSVVGGNTEAFF. Here the CDR3 DNA reads TGCAGCGTTGTAGGGGGGAACACTGAAGCTTTCTTT.

The V and J genes are TRBV6-6 and TRBJ2-5; TRBD2 agrees at 10 bases. CDR3 length equals 14 residues. V lost 4 bases, J lost 11 bases, and 10 bases stayed unmatched. Germline CDR1 is MNHNY and CDR2 is SVGAGI (reference sequence). CDR3 in DNA: TGTGCCAGCAGTTTCCCCGGGACTAGCGTTGAGCAGTACTTC. Its translation: CASSFPGTSVEQYF.

The rearrangement links TRBV7-2 to TRBJ1-1, with 8 bases aligning to TRBD1. Germline V CDR1 and CDR2: SGHTA, FQGNSA. Trimming at V came to 1 base and at J to 3 bases, leaving 13 bases not matched to a gene. The CDR3 sequence is 18 residues long. The DNA of the CDR3 is TGTGCCAGCAGCTTAGGGTCGGGTACAGGGGGTCGACACACTGAAGCTTTCTTT. Its translation: CASSLGSGTGGRHTEAFF.

The CDR3 protein is CASSQVETGNQPQHF. In nucleotides, the CDR3 is TGCGCCAGCAGCCAAGTCGAGACAGGGAATCAGCCCCAGCATTTT. The chain combines TRBV4-1 with TRBJ1-5; 7 positions agree with TRBD1. Germline CDR1 and CDR2: MGHRA and YSYEKL. The CDR3 is 15 residues long. V trimming: 1 base; J trimming: 4 bases; junction bases outside the gene matches: 4.

In DNA form, the CDR3 reads TGTGCCAGCATCCGCCCGGGGGGGGACAGGGGCTATGGCTACACCTTC. Translation: CASIRPGGDRGYGYTF. The chain links TRBV28 to TRBJ1-2; 10 positions agree with TRBD1. CDR3 length: 16 residues. In germline, CDR1 is MDHEN, CDR2 SYDVKM. With 7 bases clipped from V and 4 bases from J, the junction kept 12 bases outside the gene matches.

The chain carries TRBV5-1 and TRBJ1-2; weak D call: TRBD1 (6 bases). Trimming left V 0 bases short and J 6 bases short, with 15 bases between. CDR3 length equals 15 residues. Germline values: CDR1 SGHRS, CDR2 YFSETQ. CDR3 DNA sequence: TGCGCCAGCAGCTTGGCCCTGGCAGGGGCCGATGGCTACACCTTC. It codes for CASSLALAGADGYTF. The entire variable domain, with the rest obtained from reference TRBV5-1 and TRBJ1-2, is as follows: KAGVTQTPRYLIKTRGQQVTLSCSPISGHRSVSWYQQTPGQGLQFLFEYFSETQRNKGNFPGRFSGRQFSNSRSEMNVSTLELGDSALYLCASSLALAGADGYTFGSGTRLTVV.

The chain recombines TRBV6-1 with TRBJ1-1; perhaps TRBD1 as D (6 bases). Between the trimmed V and J ends, which lost 2 bases and 6 bases, there was a span of 10 bases. This CDR3 contains 13 residues. The germline V gene has CDR1 MNHNS and CDR2 SASEGT. CDR3 protein: CASSETGLAEAFF. CDR3 coding DNA: TGTGCCAGCAGTGAAACAGGGTTGGCTGAAGCTTTCTTT.